These 25 T cell receptor beta chains originate from one sample sequenced in a study of cytomegalovirus exposure and HLA in healthy donors. 60 Vbeta and 13 Jbeta primers were used in PCR. Assay: immunoSEQ multiplex PCR; the TCRdb copy retains only in-frame clones and omits some. The sample has under 150,000 clones, 81% seen once. Sequenced input: PBMCs. These receptors came from a man in his late teens or twenties in good health and CMV-seronegative.

The CDR3 bases are TGTGCCTGGATTCAGGGACAGAATAATTCACCCCTCCACTTT. The encoded protein is CAWIQGQNNSPLHF. The chain is built from TRBV30 and TRBJ1-6; TRBD1 matches 7 bases. Unmatched junction bases numbered 5, after V lost 4 bases and J lost 5 bases. The germline V gene has CDR1 GTSNPN and CDR2 SVGIG (reference sequence). This CDR3 spans 14 amino acids.

This chain links TRBV5-1 with TRBJ2-5; TRBD1 agrees at 8 bases. CDR3 length equals 14 residues. CDR1 is SGHRS, CDR2 YFSETQ, per germline. After removal of 4 bases from V and 9 bases from J, the junction contained 11 bases not matched to a gene. CDR3 in amino acids: CASSPGQGWEAQYF. CDR3 nucleotides: TGCGCCAGCAGCCCTGGACAGGGATGGGAGGCCCAGTACTTC.

The chain combines TRBV7-2 with TRBJ1-2; D is possibly TRBD1 (5 bases). Germline-derived CDR1 and CDR2 are SGHTA and FQGNSA. Deletions cut 2 bases from V and 13 bases from J, with 20 bases between. This CDR3 has 14 residues. CDR3 DNA sequence: TGTGCCAGCAGCTTATTGACCGCAGGGTCTGTCCCCACCTTC. Encoded protein: CASSLLTAGSVPTF. The full variable domain, its missing parts supplied by reference TRBV7-2 and TRBJ1-2, is GAGVSQSPSNKVTEKGKDVELRCDPISGHTALYWYRQSLGQGLEFLIYFQGNSAPDKSGLPSDRFSAERTGGSVSTLTIQRTQQEDSAVYLCASSLLTAGSVPTFGSGTRLTVV.

This clone was counted a few times. The chain carries TRBV5-1 and TRBJ1-5, with D perhaps matching TRBD1 (5 bases). CDR1 SGHRS and CDR2 YFSETQ come from the germline V gene. Trimming removed 2 bases from V and 7 bases from J, with 10 bases in between. The CDR3 contains 13 residues. The CDR3 protein is CASSLWPGQPQHF. CDR3 DNA sequence: TGCGCCAGCAGCTTATGGCCAGGGCAGCCCCAGCATTTT.

The chain is built from TRBV13 and TRBJ1-2; D possibly corresponds to TRBD1 (5 bases). The V gene's germline CDR1 is PRHDT and CDR2 FYEKMQ (reference sequence). V was trimmed by 1 base and J by 1 base, leaving 10 bases between them. The CDR3 covers 15 residues. The CDR3 DNA follows: TGTGCCAGCAGCTTAGAGGAAGGGGTTAACTATGGCTACACCTTC. The encoded protein is CASSLEEGVNYGYTF.

This clone was counted only a few times. The rearrangement joins TRBV6-5 to TRBJ1-1, with no clear D. The CDR3 sequence is 16 residues long. The V end was cut by 2 bases, the J end by 3 bases, with 16 bases between. Germline values: CDR1 MNHEY, CDR2 SVGAGI. The CDR3 sequence is CASSYLPREEDTEAFF. The CDR3 coding sequence is TGTGCCAGCAGTTACCTCCCTAGAGAAGAGGACACTGAAGCTTTCTTT.

This chain uses TRBV7-9 with TRBJ2-5; TRBD2 matches 7 bases. The better agreement between TRBJ2-7 and the DNA end casts doubt on the J call. The CDR3 totals 16 residues. Germline CDR1 reads SEHNR; CDR2 reads FQNEAQ (reference sequence). The CDR3 sequence is CASSLRVRGGSYEQYF. DNA for the CDR3: TGTGCCAGCAGCTTGCGGGTCCGCGGGGGCTCCTACGAGCAGTACTTC.

The chain employs TRBV7-9 and TRBJ1-5; the D gene is possibly TRBD1 (6 bases). This CDR3 is 15 amino acids long. The V end lost 5 bases, the J end lost 3 bases, and 14 bases lay between the germline ends. Germline CDR1 is SEHNR and CDR2 is FQNEAQ (reference sequence). The CDR3 protein is CASSGGDTDNQPQHF. DNA of the CDR3: TGTGCCAGCAGCGGGGGCGACACGGACAATCAGCCCCAGCATTTT.

This chain joins TRBV2 and TRBJ1-3, with 8 nucleotides matching TRBD1. There are 14 residues in the CDR3. Germline lookup yields CDR1 SNHLY and CDR2 FYNNEI. Unmatched junction bases numbered 7, after V lost 3 bases and J lost 9 bases. CDR3 protein: CASSEGRGRGTIYF. The DNA of the CDR3 is TGTGCCAGCAGTGAGGGCAGGGGGCGAGGCACCATATATTTT.

The J gene is TRBJ1-3, the V gene TRBV27, with TRBD1 matching 7 bases. This CDR3 comprises 16 residues. In germline, CDR1 is MNHEY, CDR2 SMNVEV (reference sequence). Germline trimming cut 0 bases from V and 0 bases from J; bases unmatched to any gene: 2. As DNA, the CDR3 is TGTGCCAGCAGTTTATCGCAGGGGGGCTCTGGAAACACCATATATTTT. Translating gives CASSLSQGGSGNTIYF.

This clone has a single count. The chain couples TRBV5-5 to TRBJ2-7; TRBD1 matches 8 bases. Germline lookup yields CDR1 SGHKS and CDR2 YYEKEE (reference sequence). CDR3 length: 15 amino acids. V dropped 1 base and J dropped 1; count of bases not matched to a gene: 4. The CDR3 DNA reads as TGTGCCAGCAGCTTGCTCGGACAGGGATCCTACGAGCAGTACTTC. Protein sequence: CASSLLGQGSYEQYF.

J is TRBJ2-1 and V is TRBV29-1; D might be TRBD2 (7 bases). Trimming took off 3 bases at V and 3 bases at J, with 12 bases between the two ends. In germline, CDR1 is SQVTM, CDR2 ANQGSEA. This CDR3 contains 14 residues. In DNA, the CDR3 is TGCAGCGTTGATGGCGGGGGCCGCTACAATGAGCAGTTCTTC. As protein: CSVDGGGRYNEQFF.

The chain carries TRBV5-1 and TRBJ2-5; weak D call: TRBD2 (5 bases). The J call may be incorrect, as the DNA end agrees better with TRBJ2-7. CDR3 length: 16 amino acids. Per the germline V gene, CDR1 is SGHRS and CDR2 is YFSETQ. Written as DNA, the CDR3 is TGCGCCAGCAGCTTGGCCGGCGGGCAACATCTGGACGAGCAGTACTTC. This gives the protein CASSLAGGQHLDEQYF.

There are a few counts of this clone. CDR3 DNA: TGTGCCAGCAGGACTCAAGCTGCGGACACCATATATTTT. Translated, it gives CASRTQAADTIYF. This sequence joins TRBV7-8 and TRBJ1-3, with D unresolved. This CDR3 comprises 13 residues. Germline values: CDR1 SGHVS, CDR2 FQNEAQ. V lost 6 bases and J lost 8, with 14 bases in between.

This clone was detected only a few times. The gene calls are TRBV30 and TRBJ1-3; D is unclear. CDR1 and CDR2 (germline): GTSNPN, SVGIG (reference sequence). The CDR3 loop spans 15 amino acids. V dropped 1 base and J dropped 0 bases, with 10 bases sitting between them. The DNA for the CDR3 is TGTGCCTGGAGTGAAGCTCTCCTCTCTGGAAACACCATATATTTT. Protein product: CAWSEALLSGNTIYF.

V is TRBV7-6 and J is TRBJ2-3, with 9 nucleotides matching TRBD2. Germline values: CDR1 SGHVS, CDR2 FNYEAQ. After removal of 5 bases from V and 2 bases from J, the junction contained 5 bases not matched to a gene. This CDR3 spans 15 amino acids. The CDR3 coding sequence is TGTGCCAGCAGCCCCAGACTAGCGGTCACAGATACGCAGTATTTT. Protein product: CASSPRLAVTDTQYF.

This chain joins TRBV20-1 and TRBJ1-2, with D hard to call. V lost 4 bases, J lost 4 bases, and 4 bases lay in between. The CDR3 runs to 10 residues. Germline lookup yields CDR1 DFQATT and CDR2 SNEGSKA (reference sequence). The CDR3 DNA reads TGCAGTGCTACGGGCTATGGCTACACCTTC. It yields the protein CSATGYGYTF.

This clone was observed a few times. This chain connects TRBV21-1 to TRBJ2-7; the listed D gene, TRBD2, was not tested against the DNA. TRBV21-1 has pseudogene status. CDR3 length equals 14 residues. This CDR3 reads CASSKGTSGYEQYF. CDR3 sequence (DNA): TGTGCCAGCAGCAAAGGGACTAGCGGCTACGAGCAGTACTTC.

The J gene is TRBJ1-1, the V gene TRBV10-3; D gene uncertain. V shed 6 bases and J shed 3 bases, with 14 bases lying between them. The CDR3 loop spans 14 amino acids. CDR1 ENHRY and CDR2 SYGVKD come from the germline V gene. CDR3 nucleotide sequence: TGTGCCATCAGGACGGACGGAGGGTACACTGAAGCTTTCTTT. Protein sequence: CAIRTDGGYTEAFF.

The chain recombines TRBV5-1 with TRBJ2-2; TRBD1 aligns across 8 bases. Germline V gene lookup returns CDR1 SGHRS and CDR2 YFSETQ. Germline trimming cut 2 bases from V and 5 bases from J; bases unmatched to any gene: 8. CDR3 size: 16 residues. CDR3 residues: CASSLDRGPGTGELFF. DNA of the CDR3: TGCGCCAGCAGCTTAGACAGGGGTCCGGGGACCGGGGAGCTGTTTTTT.

The table lists this clone with a count of one. V and J are TRBV30 and TRBJ1-2, with D unclear. Germline values: CDR1 GTSNPN, CDR2 SVGIG (reference sequence). The CDR3 is 11 amino acids. Between the trimmed V and J ends, which lost 7 bases and 2 bases, there was a span of 8 bases. The CDR3 spells CASTGNYGYTF. The CDR3 DNA sequence: TGTGCCTCAACGGGGAACTATGGCTACACCTTC.

This clone was observed once. The chain combines TRBV19 with TRBJ2-5; weak D call: TRBD1 (6 bases). This CDR3 has 16 amino acids. The germline gives CDR1 LNHDA, CDR2 SQIVND (reference sequence). V was shortened by 6 bases and J by 3 bases, with 20 bases between the two germline ends. DNA of the CDR3: TGTGCCAGTAGCAGTGGACAGCTCGAAATAAAAGAGACCCAGTACTTC. As protein: CASSSGQLEIKETQYF.

This clone was observed a handful of times. The same CDR3 arises from other DNA sequences in this sample as well. The chain has TRBV6-6 and TRBJ2-1, with D maybe TRBD1 (5 bases). Germline CDR1 is MNHNY and CDR2 is SVGAGI (reference sequence). Trimming removed 0 bases at V and 3 bases at J, with 6 bases between. This CDR3 comprises 14 residues. The CDR3 is CASSYSRVYNEQFF. The CDR3 DNA reads as TGTGCCAGCAGTTACTCCAGGGTCTACAATGAGCAGTTCTTC.

The chain has TRBV6-5 and TRBJ1-2; a possible D gene is TRBD1 (5 bases). Deletions cut 6 bases from V and 7 bases from J, with 15 bases between. Germline V CDR1 and CDR2: MNHEY, SVGAGI. The CDR3 covers 13 residues. The CDR3 nucleotides are TGTGCCAGCAGCCCTGGGACTGGCCCTGGCTACACCTTC. It specifies CASSPGTGPGYTF.

This chain joins TRBV10-2 and TRBJ1-2; 7 positions agree with TRBD1. Germline CDR1 reads WSHSY; CDR2 reads SAAADI. The CDR3 consists of 19 residues. The V and J ends lost 6 bases and 0 bases, in that order; junction bases with no gene match: 19. This chain's CDR3 is CASSDPWMGQPTPNYGYTF. CDR3 bases: TGCGCCAGCAGCGACCCATGGATGGGACAGCCGACCCCTAACTATGGCTACACCTTC.